A single sample is the source of the 27 T cell receptor beta chains below, sequenced in a study of shared T cell receptors in the human thymus. Method: immunoSEQ multiplex PCR; TCRdb's copy keeps in-frame clones and lacks some. The profile shows 600,000 or so clones, 70% to 90% of them singletons. The same sample was also used in a study of human thymus T cells.

The sequenced sample was thymocytes. These receptors came from a boy in the first two years of life with a congenital heart defect.

The table lists this clone with a count of one. Other nucleotide sequences from this sample produce the same CDR3. The V call is TRBV5-6, the J call TRBJ1-6, with 8 bases that match TRBD1. The ends lost 0 bases at V and 13 bases at J; junction bases unmatched: 12. The CDR3 totals 16 residues. In germline, CDR1 is SGHDT, CDR2 YYEEEE. CDR3 in DNA: TGTGCCAGCAGCTTGGGGGTCGGACAGGGAGGATCCCCCCTCCACTTT. Amino acids: CASSLGVGQGGSPLHF.

This chain joins TRBV27 and TRBJ2-7; 7 nucleotides align to TRBD2. This CDR3 is built from 15 residues. The germline V gene has CDR1 MNHEY and CDR2 SMNVEV (reference sequence). The junction had 11 bases not matched to a gene; V was cut back by 7 bases and J by 2 bases. CDR3 loop: CASTPAASGAYEQYF. CDR3 coding DNA: TGTGCCAGCACCCCCGCGGCTAGCGGAGCCTACGAGCAGTACTTC.

In this sample, this clone turned up once. This chain joins TRBV4-3 and TRBJ2-5; D is possibly TRBD1 (6 bases). The CDR3 has 15 residues. V lost 3 bases and J 1 base, leaving 12 bases between the germline ends. The germline gives CDR1 LGHNA, CDR2 YSLEER. The CDR3 protein is CASSHVGTPQETQYF. The CDR3 bases are TGCGCCAGCAGCCACGTCGGGACACCCCAAGAGACCCAGTACTTC.

The V and J genes are TRBV6-1 and TRBJ1-1; 7 bases line up with TRBD1. The V segment lost 6 bases and the J segment 1 base; nucleotides outside the gene matches: 8. The CDR3 has 15 amino acids. CDR1 MNHNS and CDR2 SASEGT come from the germline V gene. The CDR3 is CASSPDRVRNTEAFF. In DNA form, the CDR3 reads TGTGCCAGCAGCCCTGACAGGGTGCGGAACACTGAAGCTTTCTTT.

Here the CDR3 reads CASSYSGQSYGYTF. The DNA for the CDR3 is TGTGCCAGCAGTTACTCGGGACAGTCCTATGGCTACACCTTC. The chain joins TRBV6-5 to TRBJ1-2, with TRBD1 matching over 7 bases. The CDR3 spans 14 residues. Germline CDR1 reads MNHEY; CDR2 reads SVGAGI. V was pared by 0 bases and J by 4 bases, with 2 bases of the junction left unmatched.

The chain carries TRBV6-6 and TRBJ2-6; 7 positions match TRBD1. The CDR3 extends over 16 amino acids. Unmatched junction bases numbered 7, after V lost 6 bases and J lost 2 bases. Germline loops: CDR1 MNHNY, CDR2 SVGAGI (reference sequence). In DNA, the CDR3 is TGTGCCAGCAGGTCTACAGGGGAAGCTGGGGCCAACGTCCTGACTTTC. Translated: CASRSTGEAGANVLTF.

The J gene is TRBJ2-7, the V gene TRBV7-9, with D maybe TRBD2 (6 bases). The CDR3 sequence is 19 residues long. Germline-derived CDR1 and CDR2 are SEHNR and FQNEAQ (reference sequence). The germline V and J ends were trimmed by 0 bases and 4 bases, with 25 bases remaining between them. The CDR3 nucleotides read TGTGCCAGCAGCTTAGCGACGTGGGGGGTGAGGCAGCAGGTGTACGAGCAGTACTTC. This translates into CASSLATWGVRQQVYEQYF.

This clone has only a few counts. V usage is TRBV5-6 and J usage is TRBJ2-1; 8 bases agree with TRBD1. CDR3 length: 13 amino acids. CDR1 SGHDT and CDR2 YYEEEE come from the germline V gene. V lost 1 base to trimming and J lost 6 bases; unmatched junction nucleotides: 0. CDR3 residues: CASSLTGGNEQFF. CDR3 nucleotide sequence: TGTGCCAGCAGCTTGACAGGGGGCAATGAGCAGTTCTTC.

The chain combines TRBV28 with TRBJ1-1, with no clear D. Germline-derived CDR1 and CDR2 are MDHEN and SYDVKM. The CDR3 sequence is 14 residues long. The V end was cut by 7 bases, the J end by 6 bases, with 18 bases between. The CDR3 loop is CASIPWRGGAEAFF. In DNA, the CDR3 is TGTGCCAGCATCCCTTGGAGAGGCGGGGCTGAAGCTTTCTTT.

A few counts support this clone. The chain combines TRBV27 with TRBJ2-4; 7 bases agree with TRBD2. The CDR3 is 15 residues long. The trim removed 5 bases at V and 2 bases at J, leaving 6 bases unmatched. Germline V gives CDR1 MNHEY, CDR2 SMNVEV (reference sequence). DNA for the CDR3: TGTGCCAGCAGTCCCCCCGGGGGGACCAAAAACATTCAGTACTTC. Translated, it gives CASSPPGGTKNIQYF.

The chain has TRBV25-1 and TRBJ1-1; D is uncertain. CDR1 and CDR2 from the germline V gene are MGHDK and SYGVNS. This CDR3 is built from 13 residues. V dropped 1 base and J dropped 8 bases, with 11 bases sitting between them. The CDR3 here is CASSEWVSGEAFF. The CDR3 DNA reads TGTGCCAGCAGTGAATGGGTTAGCGGAGAAGCTTTCTTT.

This chain links TRBV28 with TRBJ2-7; 14 nucleotides align to TRBD2. Trimming cost V 9 bases and J 3 bases; bases outside gene matches: 16. CDR1 is MDHEN, CDR2 SYDVKM, per germline. CDR3 size: 18 residues. The CDR3 coding sequence is TGTGCCAGTTCTCCGGGACTAGCGGGAGAGGGGGTGGTCTACGAGCAGTACTTC. Translating gives CASSPGLAGEGVVYEQYF.

This chain links TRBV28 with TRBJ1-6, with 11 bases identical to TRBD1. Germline CDR1 is MDHEN and CDR2 is SYDVKM. CDR3 length equals 13 residues. V shed 8 bases, J shed 7 bases, and the junction held 1 base outside the gene matches. DNA for the CDR3: TGTGCCAGCCGGGACAGGGGGAATTCACCCCTCCACTTT. Translated, it gives CASRDRGNSPLHF.

V and J are TRBV9 and TRBJ2-1; 8 nucleotides agree with TRBD1. Germline CDR1 and CDR2: SGDLS and YYNGEE. V was clipped by 4 bases and J by 6 bases; unmatched bases: 9. The CDR3 loop spans 15 amino acids. The CDR3 is CASSSNRGMGNEQFF. CDR3 nucleotides: TGTGCCAGCAGCTCCAACAGGGGGATGGGCAATGAGCAGTTCTTC.

The chain combines TRBV28 with TRBJ1-5; the match to TRBD1 covers 7 bases. The CDR3 length is 16 residues. Germline assignment: CDR1 MDHEN and CDR2 SYDVKM. J was trimmed by 0 bases and V by 6 bases; bases with no gene match: 8. CDR3 residues: CASSPGGKVSNQPQHF. The DNA for the CDR3 is TGTGCCAGCAGCCCAGGGGGTAAAGTTAGCAATCAGCCCCAGCATTTT.

V usage is TRBV9 and J usage is TRBJ2-2, with TRBD2 matching 9 bases. Unmatched junction bases numbered 18, after V lost 4 bases and J lost 8 bases. The CDR3 is 18 amino acids. The germline V gene encodes CDR1 SGDLS and CDR2 YYNGEE. CDR3 in DNA: TGTGCCAGCAGCCCACGGAGGATGCTAGCGGGGACGGCGGGGGAGCTGTTTTTT. This codes for CASSPRRMLAGTAGELFF. The full variable domain, with the rest looked up from reference TRBV9 and TRBJ2-2, is DSGVTQTPKHLITATGQRVTLRCSPRSGDLSVYWYQQSLDQGLQFLIQYYNGEERAKGNILERFSAQQFPDLHSELNLSSLELGDSALYFCASSPRRMLAGTAGELFFGEGSRLTVL.

This sequence joins TRBV2 and TRBJ1-2; D is undetermined. In germline, CDR1 is SNHLY, CDR2 FYNNEI. This CDR3 comprises 17 residues. The V end was cut by 4 bases, the J end by 4 bases, with 22 bases between. DNA of the CDR3: TGTGCCAGCAGTGCTGAAACCGCTACTTCTTGGAGCTATGGCTACACCTTC. Protein: CASSAETATSWSYGYTF.

The count of this clone is one. V gene TRBV5-4 combines with J gene TRBJ2-1, with D possibly matching TRBD2 (5 bases). Germline CDR1 SGHNT, CDR2 YYREEE (reference sequence). The CDR3 sequence is 15 residues long. The ends were cut back, 7 bases at V and 4 bases at J, with 18 bases in the middle. CDR3 amino acids: CASWEKRLTYNEQFF. CDR3 bases: TGTGCCAGCTGGGAAAAGCGACTAACATACAATGAGCAGTTCTTC.

The CDR3 coding sequence is TGCGCCAGCAGCCAAGGACATGATTATAATTCACCCCTCCACTTT. Translating gives CASSQGHDYNSPLHF. The rearrangement uses TRBV4-3 and TRBJ1-6; D not certain. Per the germline V gene, CDR1 is LGHNA and CDR2 is YSLEER. The CDR3 length is 15 residues. V was trimmed by 1 base and J by 4 bases, leaving 8 bases between them.

The chain joins TRBV9 to TRBJ2-1; D may be TRBD2 (6 bases). This CDR3 contains 17 residues. Germline V gene sequence: CDR1 SGDLS, CDR2 YYNGEE. V lost 0 bases and J 3 bases, leaving 16 bases between the germline ends. The CDR3 region has the DNA TGTGCCAGCAGCGTAGGTGGGGGGAGCTACATCTACAATGAGCAGTTCTTC. Residues: CASSVGGGSYIYNEQFF.

The CDR3 DNA follows: TGTGCCATATACAGGTTTTCCTACGAGCAGTACTTC. Amino acid sequence: CAIYRFSYEQYF. This chain connects TRBV2 to TRBJ2-7; D is perhaps TRBD1 (5 bases). The CDR3 runs to 12 residues. The germline CDR1 and CDR2 sequences are SNHLY and FYNNEI. Trimming left V 10 bases short and J 1 base short, with 11 bases between.

V and J are TRBV7-2 and TRBJ1-3; perhaps TRBD1 as D (6 bases). The V gene's germline CDR1 is SGHTA and CDR2 FQGNSA. The length of the CDR3 is 17 residues. V dropped 3 bases and J dropped 0 bases, with 15 bases sitting between them. CDR3 region: CASSLSRLRGSGNTIYF. DNA for the CDR3: TGTGCCAGCAGCTTGAGCCGACTCAGGGGCTCTGGAAACACCATATATTTT.

The V gene is TRBV19, the J gene TRBJ2-7; 8 bases map to TRBD1. CDR1 LNHDA and CDR2 SQIVND come from the germline V gene (reference sequence). Trimming removed 2 bases from V and 1 base from J; junction bases left unmatched: 10. CDR3 length: 17 amino acids. The CDR3 protein is CASSINTPGQESYEQYF. In DNA form, the CDR3 reads TGTGCCAGTAGTATAAACACACCGGGACAGGAGTCCTACGAGCAGTACTTC.

This clone was recorded only once. The chain uses TRBV4-2 and TRBJ2-5; tentative D call: TRBD1 (5 bases). The CDR3 length is 15 residues. Trimming took 4 bases from V and 2 from J, leaving 14 bases between them. From germline, CDR1 is LGHNA and CDR2 YNFKEQ. The DNA of the CDR3 is TGTGCCAGCAGCCCGAGACTCGGACAACAAGAGACCCAGTACTTC. This encodes CASSPRLGQQETQYF.

The V and J genes are TRBV23-1 and TRBJ2-7, with 7 bases aligning to TRBD1. TRBV23-1 is known as an ORF, though its function is uncertain. The CDR3 spans 10 residues. The trim removed 2 bases at V and 11 bases at J, leaving 0 bases unmatched. In DNA, the CDR3 is TGCGCCAGCAGTCAACAGGGGGAGTACTTC. Residues: CASSQQGEYF.

The V call is TRBV4-2, the J call TRBJ1-4, with D perhaps TRBD1 (6 bases). Germline CDR1 reads LGHNA; CDR2 reads YNFKEQ. The CDR3 is 15 amino acids. The germline V and J ends were trimmed by 3 bases and 8 bases, with 16 bases remaining between them. CDR3 DNA: TGTGCCAGCAGCCAGTCCAGGGGCGGGGGGGAAAAACTGTTTTTT. Amino acids: CASSQSRGGGEKLFF.

The genes are TRBV5-6 and TRBJ1-3; tentative D call: TRBD1 (6 bases). Trimming stripped 6 bases from V and 1 base from J, with 14 bases between. This CDR3 is 15 amino acids long. Per germline, CDR1 SGHDT and CDR2 YYEEEE. CDR3 residues: CASTSQGPSGNTIYF. CDR3 coding DNA: TGTGCCAGCACCTCACAGGGCCCATCTGGAAACACCATATATTTT. The full variable domain, its missing parts supplied by reference TRBV5-6 and TRBJ1-3, is DAGVTQSPTHLIKTRGQQVTLRCSPKSGHDTVSWYQQALGQGPQFIFQYYEEEERQRGNFPDRFSGHQFPNYSSELNVNALLLGDSALYLCASTSQGPSGNTIYFGEGSWLTVV.